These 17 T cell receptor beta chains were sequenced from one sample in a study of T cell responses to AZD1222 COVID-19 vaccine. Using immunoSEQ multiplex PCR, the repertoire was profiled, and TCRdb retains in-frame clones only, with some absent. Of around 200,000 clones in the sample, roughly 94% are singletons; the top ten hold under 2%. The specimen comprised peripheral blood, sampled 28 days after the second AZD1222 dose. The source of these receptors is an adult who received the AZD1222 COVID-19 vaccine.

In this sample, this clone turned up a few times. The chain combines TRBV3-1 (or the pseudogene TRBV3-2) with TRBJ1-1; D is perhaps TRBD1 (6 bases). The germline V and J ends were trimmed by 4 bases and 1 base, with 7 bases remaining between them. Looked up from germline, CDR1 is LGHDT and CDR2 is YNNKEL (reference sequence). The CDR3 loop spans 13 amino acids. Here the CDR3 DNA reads TGTGCCAGCAGCCGGACAGCGAACACTGAAGCTTTCTTT. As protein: CASSRTANTEAFF.

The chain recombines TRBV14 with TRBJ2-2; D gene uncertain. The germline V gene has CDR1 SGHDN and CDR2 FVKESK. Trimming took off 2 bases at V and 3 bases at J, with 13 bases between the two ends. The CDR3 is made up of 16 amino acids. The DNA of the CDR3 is TGTGCCAGCAGCCAACTTCTCTTTGGCTACACCGGGGAGCTGTTTTTT. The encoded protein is CASSQLLFGYTGELFF.

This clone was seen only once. The CDR3 bases are TGTGCCAGCAGCTTAGTAGGTTCTGGGACAGACTACGAGCAGTACTTC. Translating it yields CASSLVGSGTDYEQYF. The V gene is TRBV7-8, the J gene TRBJ2-7, with 7 bases matching TRBD1. V lost 1 base, J lost 3 bases, and 9 bases stayed unmatched. This CDR3 region has 16 residues. Germline CDR1 and CDR2: SGHVS and FQNEAQ.

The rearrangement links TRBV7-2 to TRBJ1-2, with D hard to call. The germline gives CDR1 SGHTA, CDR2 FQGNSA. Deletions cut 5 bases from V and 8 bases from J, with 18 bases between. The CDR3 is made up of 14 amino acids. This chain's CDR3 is CASSPQDQAWGYTF. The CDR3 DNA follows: TGTGCCAGCAGCCCCCAGGACCAGGCCTGGGGCTACACCTTC.

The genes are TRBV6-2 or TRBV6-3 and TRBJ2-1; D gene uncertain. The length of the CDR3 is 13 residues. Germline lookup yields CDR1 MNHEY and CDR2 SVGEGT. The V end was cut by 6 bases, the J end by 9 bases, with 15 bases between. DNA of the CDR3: TGTGCCAGCAGCAGGACGGCCCTAGGTGAGCAGTTCTTC. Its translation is CASSRTALGEQFF.

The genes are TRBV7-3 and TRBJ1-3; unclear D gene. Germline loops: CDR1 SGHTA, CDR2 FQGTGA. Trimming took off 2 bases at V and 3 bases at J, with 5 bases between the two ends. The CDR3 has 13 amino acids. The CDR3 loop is CASSLWGGNTIYF. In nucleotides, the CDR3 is TGTGCCAGCAGCTTATGGGGTGGAAACACCATATATTTT.

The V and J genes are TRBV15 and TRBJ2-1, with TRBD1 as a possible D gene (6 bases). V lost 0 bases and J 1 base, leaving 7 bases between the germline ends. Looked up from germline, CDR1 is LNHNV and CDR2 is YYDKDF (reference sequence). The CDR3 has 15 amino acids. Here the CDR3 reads CATSREGGSYNEQFF. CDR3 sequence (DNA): TGTGCCACCAGCAGAGAAGGGGGATCCTACAATGAGCAGTTCTTC.

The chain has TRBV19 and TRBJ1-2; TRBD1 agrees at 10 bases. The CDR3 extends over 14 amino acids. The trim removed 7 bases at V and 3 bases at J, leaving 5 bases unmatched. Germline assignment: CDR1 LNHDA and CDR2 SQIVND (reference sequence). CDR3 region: CASTPGTGDYGYTF. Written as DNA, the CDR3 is TGTGCCAGTACCCCCGGGACAGGGGACTATGGCTACACCTTC.

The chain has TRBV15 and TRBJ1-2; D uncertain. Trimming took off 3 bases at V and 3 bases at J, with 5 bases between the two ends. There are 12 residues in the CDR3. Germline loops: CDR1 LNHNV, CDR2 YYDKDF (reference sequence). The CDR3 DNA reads TGTGCCACCAGCAGGTCAGACTATGGCTACACCTTC. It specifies CATSRSDYGYTF.

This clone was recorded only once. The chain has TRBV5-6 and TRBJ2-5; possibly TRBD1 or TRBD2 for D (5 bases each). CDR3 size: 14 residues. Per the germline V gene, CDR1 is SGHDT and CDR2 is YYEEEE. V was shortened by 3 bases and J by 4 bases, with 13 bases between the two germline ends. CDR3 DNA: TGTGCCAGCAGCTATGGGGGTAGAGCAGAGACCCAGTACTTC. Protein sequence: CASSYGGRAETQYF.

The CDR3 DNA reads as TGCACCAGCAGCCATAGAGAGGGCTACACCTTC. This translates into CTSSHREGYTF. The chain combines TRBV1 with TRBJ1-2. TRBV1 is shown as a pseudogene. This CDR3 spans 11 amino acids.

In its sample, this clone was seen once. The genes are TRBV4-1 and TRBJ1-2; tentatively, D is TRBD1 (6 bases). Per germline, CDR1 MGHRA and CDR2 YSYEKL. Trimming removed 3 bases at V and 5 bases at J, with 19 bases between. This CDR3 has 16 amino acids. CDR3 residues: CASSQAGGAKEYGYTF. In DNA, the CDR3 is TGCGCCAGCAGCCAGGCCGGGGGGGCAAAGGAGTATGGCTACACCTTC.

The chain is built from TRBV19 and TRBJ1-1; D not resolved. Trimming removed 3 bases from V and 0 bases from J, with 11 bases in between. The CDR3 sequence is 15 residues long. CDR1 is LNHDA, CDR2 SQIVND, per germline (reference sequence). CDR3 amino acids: CASSIYGEVNTEAFF. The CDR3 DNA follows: TGTGCCAGTAGTATTTATGGGGAGGTGAACACTGAAGCTTTCTTT.

The chain's CDR3 is CASSPSLRVSGNTIYF. The CDR3 DNA reads as TGCGCCAGCAGCCCATCCCTACGGGTCTCTGGAAACACCATATATTTT. The rearrangement uses TRBV4-3 and TRBJ1-3; D remains ambiguous. The V end lost 4 bases, the J end lost 0 bases, and 13 bases lay between the germline ends. This CDR3 comprises 16 residues. Germline CDR1 LGHNA, CDR2 YSLEER.

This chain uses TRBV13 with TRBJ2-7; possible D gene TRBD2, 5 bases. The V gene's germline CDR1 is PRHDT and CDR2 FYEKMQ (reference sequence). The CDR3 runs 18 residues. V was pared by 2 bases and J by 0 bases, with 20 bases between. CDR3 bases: TGTGCCAGCAGCTTATACAGCGGCAGCTCTCCGAGCTCCTACGAGCAGTACTTC. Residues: CASSLYSGSSPSSYEQYF.

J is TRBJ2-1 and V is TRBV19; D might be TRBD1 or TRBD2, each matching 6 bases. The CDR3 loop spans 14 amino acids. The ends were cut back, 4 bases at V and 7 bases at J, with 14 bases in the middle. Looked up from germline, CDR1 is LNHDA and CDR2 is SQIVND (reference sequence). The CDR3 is CASSTWGADNEQFF. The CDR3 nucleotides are TGTGCCAGTAGTACCTGGGGGGCAGATAATGAGCAGTTCTTC. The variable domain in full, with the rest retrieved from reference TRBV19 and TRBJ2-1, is DGGITQSPKYLFRKEGQNVTLSCEQNLNHDAMYWYRQDPGQGLRLIYYSQIVNDFQKGDIAEGYSVSREKKESFPLTVTSAQKNPTAFYLCASSTWGADNEQFFGPGTRLTVL.

The CDR3 DNA reads as TGTGCCAAGTCCCAGTTTTACTCCTACAATGAGCAGTTCTTC. Protein: CAKSQFYSYNEQFF. The chain recombines TRBV2 with TRBJ2-1; D unclear. The CDR3 spans 14 residues. Germline V gene sequence: CDR1 SNHLY, CDR2 FYNNEI. Trimming left V 10 bases short and J 0 bases short, with 13 bases between.